This is a list of T cell receptor beta chains from one sample in a study of human T cells and chemical hapten exposure. TCRdb processed the RACE reads anew with MiXCR; each CDR3 protein has one entry. The sample holds 85,000 to 100,000 distinct CDR3 sequences, 11% seen once. The material sequenced was whole blood, taken in connection with sensitization to the hapten diphenylcyclopropenone (DPC). The receptor source for this set is a man in his forties or fifties with alopecia areata. Some clones in this sample may be carry-over from other donors' samples. Both conserved end residues are part of each CDR3. Fields, in order: clone size, V gene, J gene, D gene, CDR3 protein, CDR3 DNA. A D gene is named only where the DNA matches it firmly. Size is omitted from some rows. Given values are once, few, many or a class for expanded clones.

abundance: .; v_gene: TRBV15; j_gene: TRBJ2-7; d_gene: TRBD1; CDR3aa: CATSVGGQGNSYEQYF; CDR3nt: TGTGCCACCAGCGTAGGGGGCCAGGGAAATTCCTACGAGCAGTACTTC
abundance: few; v_gene: TRBV9; j_gene: TRBJ2-6; d_gene: .; CDR3aa: CASSVAGANVLTF; CDR3nt: TGTGCCAGCAGCGTAGCTGGGGCCAACGTCCTGACTTTC
abundance: many; v_gene: TRBV6-2/TRBV6-3; j_gene: TRBJ2-4; d_gene: .; CDR3aa: CASSKLATVQYF; CDR3nt: TGTGCCAGCAGTAAGCTAGCGACGGTTCAGTACTTC
abundance: many; v_gene: TRBV29-1; j_gene: TRBJ2-7; d_gene: .; CDR3aa: CSVEAGVVGEQYF; CDR3nt: TGCAGCGTTGAGGCAGGTGTTGTGGGCGAGCAGTACTTC
abundance: many; v_gene: TRBV12-5; j_gene: TRBJ2-1; d_gene: TRBD2; CDR3aa: CASARSGRANNEQFF; CDR3nt: TGTGCTAGTGCCCGTAGCGGGAGAGCGAACAATGAGCAGTTCTTC
abundance: few; v_gene: TRBV20-1; j_gene: TRBJ2-5; d_gene: .; CDR3aa: CSARKEFIGQETQYF; CDR3nt: TGCAGTGCTAGAAAAGAATTCATCGGCCAAGAGACCCAGTACTTC
abundance: .; v_gene: TRBV2; j_gene: TRBJ2-2; d_gene: TRBD2; CDR3aa: CASTIAGVGTGELFF; CDR3nt: TGTGCCAGCACTATAGCGGGAGTAGGGACCGGGGAGCTGTTTTTT
abundance: .; v_gene: TRBV28; j_gene: TRBJ1-5; d_gene: TRBD1; CDR3aa: CASSSPTGTGNQPQHF; CDR3nt: TGTGCCAGCAGTTCCCCTACCGGGACAGGCAATCAGCCCCAGCATTTT
abundance: .; v_gene: TRBV20-1; j_gene: TRBJ1-6; d_gene: .; CDR3aa: CSARGPRAGSYNSPLHF; CDR3nt: TGCAGTGCTAGGGGCCCCCGGGCCGGCTCCTATAATTCACCCCTCCACTTT
abundance: few; v_gene: TRBV7-2; j_gene: TRBJ2-1; d_gene: TRBD2; CDR3aa: CASSRLGGTSGSTYNEQFF; CDR3nt: TGTGCCAGCAGCCGATTAGGTGGGACTAGCGGGAGTACCTACAATGAGCAGTTCTTC
abundance: few; v_gene: TRBV5-1; j_gene: TRBJ2-3; d_gene: TRBD1; CDR3aa: CASSLGTGSYTDTQYF; CDR3nt: TGCGCCAGCAGCTTGGGGACAGGGTCTTACACAGATACGCAGTATTTT
abundance: .; v_gene: TRBV7-2; j_gene: TRBJ2-5; d_gene: .; CDR3aa: CASSFPVSEGQYF; CDR3nt: TGTGCCAGCAGCTTTCCTGTCTCAGAGGGCCAGTACTTC
abundance: .; v_gene: TRBV30; j_gene: TRBJ2-7; d_gene: TRBD2; CDR3aa: CAWSVPGTSPYEQYF; CDR3nt: TGTGCCTGGAGTGTACCCGGGACTAGCCCCTACGAGCAGTACTTC
abundance: .; v_gene: TRBV6-5; j_gene: TRBJ2-5; d_gene: TRBD2; CDR3aa: CASSYSGAGESETQYF; CDR3nt: TGTGCCAGCAGTTACTCGGGAGCGGGAGAAAGCGAGACCCAGTACTTC
abundance: .; v_gene: TRBV25-1; j_gene: TRBJ1-3; d_gene: .; CDR3aa: CASSETRSRNTIYF; CDR3nt: TGTGCCAGCAGTGAAACCAGGTCAAGAAACACCATATATTTT
abundance: .; v_gene: TRBV19; j_gene: TRBJ2-7; d_gene: TRBD2; CDR3aa: CASSIGGTSGSLLYEQYF; CDR3nt: TGTGCCAGTAGTATAGGCGGGACTAGCGGGTCGCTTCTCTACGAGCAGTACTTC
abundance: few; v_gene: TRBV7-9; j_gene: TRBJ2-3; d_gene: .; CDR3aa: CAIRAASTDTQYF; CDR3nt: TGTGCCATACGGGCCGCTAGCACAGATACGCAGTATTTT
abundance: .; v_gene: TRBV27; j_gene: TRBJ2-1; d_gene: TRBD2; CDR3aa: CASSSTLLAGATYNEQFF; CDR3nt: TGTGCCAGCAGCTCTACCCTACTAGCGGGGGCTACCTACAATGAGCAGTTCTTC
abundance: .; v_gene: TRBV3-1; j_gene: TRBJ2-7; d_gene: .; CDR3aa: CASSFPSEIGTYEQYF; CDR3nt: TGTGCCAGCAGCTTCCCCAGCGAGATAGGGACCTACGAGCAGTACTTC
abundance: many; v_gene: TRBV14; j_gene: TRBJ1-4; d_gene: .; CDR3aa: CASSPRSATNEKLFF; CDR3nt: TGTGCCAGCAGCCCACGAAGTGCAACTAATGAAAAACTGTTTTTT
abundance: .; v_gene: TRBV7-2; j_gene: TRBJ2-2; d_gene: TRBD1; CDR3aa: CASSLDPGQRNTGELFF; CDR3nt: TGTGCCAGCAGCTTAGACCCGGGACAGAGGAACACCGGGGAGCTGTTTTTT
abundance: few; v_gene: TRBV29-1; j_gene: TRBJ2-3; d_gene: .; CDR3aa: CSVAGDTQYF; CDR3nt: TGCAGCGTTGCGGGAGATACGCAGTATTTT
abundance: few; v_gene: TRBV20-1; j_gene: TRBJ1-3; d_gene: TRBD1; CDR3aa: CSARSIPQGGTGNTIYF; CDR3nt: TGCAGTGCTAGATCTATCCCACAGGGGGGAACTGGAAACACCATATATTTT
abundance: .; v_gene: TRBV29-1; j_gene: TRBJ2-2; d_gene: TRBD1; CDR3aa: CSVEGQGAHRELFF; CDR3nt: TGCAGCGTTGAAGGACAGGGGGCTCATCGGGAGCTGTTTTTT
abundance: many; v_gene: TRBV12-3/TRBV12-4; j_gene: TRBJ1-5; d_gene: .; CDR3aa: CASSLLDGNQPQHF; CDR3nt: TGTGCCAGCAGTCTATTGGACGGCAATCAGCCCCAGCATTTT